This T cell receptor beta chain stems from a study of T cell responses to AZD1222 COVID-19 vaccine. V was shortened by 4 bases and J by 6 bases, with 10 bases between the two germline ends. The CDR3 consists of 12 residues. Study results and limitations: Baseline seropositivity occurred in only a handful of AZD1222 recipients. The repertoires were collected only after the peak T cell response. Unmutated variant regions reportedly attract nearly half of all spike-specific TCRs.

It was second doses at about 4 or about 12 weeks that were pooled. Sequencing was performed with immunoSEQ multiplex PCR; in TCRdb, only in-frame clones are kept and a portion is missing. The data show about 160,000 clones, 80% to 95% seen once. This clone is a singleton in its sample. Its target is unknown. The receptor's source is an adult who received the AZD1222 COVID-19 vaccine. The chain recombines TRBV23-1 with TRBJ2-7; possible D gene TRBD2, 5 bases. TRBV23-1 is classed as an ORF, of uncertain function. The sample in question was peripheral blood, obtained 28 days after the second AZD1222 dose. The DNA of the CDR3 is TGCGCCAGCAGTCCACTAGTAGCCGAGCAGTACTTC. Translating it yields CASSPLVAEQYF.